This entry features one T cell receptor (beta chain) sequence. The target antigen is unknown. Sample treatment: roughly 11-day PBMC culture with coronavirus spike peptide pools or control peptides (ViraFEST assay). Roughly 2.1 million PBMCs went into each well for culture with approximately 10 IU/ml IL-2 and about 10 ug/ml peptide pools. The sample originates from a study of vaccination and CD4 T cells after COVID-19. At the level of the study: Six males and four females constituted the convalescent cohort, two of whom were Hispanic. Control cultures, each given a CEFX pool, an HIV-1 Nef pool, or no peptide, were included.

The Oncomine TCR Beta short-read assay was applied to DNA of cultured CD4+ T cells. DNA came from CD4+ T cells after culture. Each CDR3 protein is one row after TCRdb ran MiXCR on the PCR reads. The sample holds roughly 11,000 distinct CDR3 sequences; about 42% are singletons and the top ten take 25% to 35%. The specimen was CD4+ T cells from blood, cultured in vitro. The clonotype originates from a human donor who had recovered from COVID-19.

The CDR3 region has the DNA TGTGCCAGCAGCCACGCGGGAAATCAGCCCCAGCATTTT. Translation gives CASSHAGNQPQHF. This sequence joins TRBV6-1 and TRBJ1-5, with D unresolved. CDR3 length: 13 amino acids. V shed 6 bases and J shed 4 bases, with 10 bases lying between them. CDR1 and CDR2 from the germline V gene are MNHNS and SASEGT.